The rows below give T cell receptor beta chains drawn from one sample of a study of beta chain features in type 1 diabetes. Data came from immunoSEQ multiplex PCR; TCRdb stores just in-frame clones and leaves some out. The table includes about 170,000 clones, 7% to 9% detected once. Sequenced input: central memory CD4+ T cells from blood. The receptors originated from a man aged 18 to 29 with type 1 diabetes. The CDR3 runs from the conserved cysteine through the conserved F or W. A D gene is named only where the DNA matches it firmly. Some rows have no size entry. The others give once, few or many, or a class for an expanded clone.

abundance,v_gene,j_gene,d_gene,len,CDR3nt,CDR3aa
-,TRBV7-8,TRBJ2-3,-,16,TGTGCCAGCAGCGTGAACAGGGGGGGAGACACAGATACGCAGTATTTT,CASSVNRGGDTDTQYF
few,TRBV14,TRBJ1-2,TRBD1,13,TGTGCCAGCAGCCAAGGGACAGGGTATGGCTACACCTTC,CASSQGTGYGYTF
-,TRBV4-3,TRBJ1-3,-,14,TGCGCCAGCAGCCAGGGGGCGTCCGGAAACACCATATATTTT,CASSQGASGNTIYF
once,TRBV6-5,TRBJ2-7,-,14,TGTGCCAGCAGATGGCGGACAGAATCCTACGAGCAGTACTTC,CASRWRTESYEQYF
-,TRBV19,TRBJ1-5,-,12,TGTGCCAGCTCCTCTTTTAATCAGCCCCAGCATTTT,CASSSFNQPQHF
many,TRBV18,TRBJ2-1,-,13,TGTGCCAGCGCTGTGACTAACCTCAATGAGCAGTTCTTC,CASAVTNLNEQFF
-,TRBV18,TRBJ2-5,TRBD2,13,TGTGCCAGCTCACCAGGGACTAAAGAGACCCAGTACTTC,CASSPGTKETQYF
few,TRBV28,TRBJ2-1,TRBD2,15,TGTGCCAGCACCTATAGCGGGGTGTCCTACAATGAGCAGTTCTTC,CASTYSGVSYNEQFF
few,TRBV7-2,TRBJ2-5,-,14,TGTGCCAGCAGCGGGGGGGGCTCAAGGGAGACCCAGTACTTC,CASSGGGSRETQYF
-,TRBV4-1,TRBJ2-5,TRBD2,15,TGCGCCAGCAGCCGCCTGGTTGGACTAGCGCAGGCCCAGTACTTC,CASSRLVGLAQAQYF
few,TRBV5-1,TRBJ2-3,-,16,TGCGCCAGCAGCTTCCTTCAGGTCTCTAGCACAGATACGCAGTATTTT,CASSFLQVSSTDTQYF
few,TRBV27,TRBJ2-1,TRBD2,14,TGTGCCAGCAGTCTGATGGGACTAGTCAATGAGCAGTTCTTC,CASSLMGLVNEQFF
-,TRBV19,TRBJ2-5,TRBD2,15,TGTGCCAGTAGTATCCTAGCGGGAGGGGGGGAGACCCAGTACTTC,CASSILAGGGETQYF
few,TRBV27,TRBJ2-3,TRBD2,16,TGTGCCAGCAGTTTATCCTTAGCGGGACACACAGATACGCAGTATTTT,CASSLSLAGHTDTQYF
few,TRBV7-9,TRBJ2-5,TRBD2,17,TGTGCCAGCAGCTCAGGACTAGCGGGATTTTCGAGAGAGACCCAGTACTTC,CASSSGLAGFSRETQYF
-,TRBV29-1,TRBJ1-2,-,15,TGCAGCGTTGTGGGCACCCTGGGGGGGCGAGGTGGCTACACCTTC,CSVVGTLGGRGGYTF
few,TRBV2,TRBJ2-7,-,15,TGTGCCAGCAGTGAAATGGGGGCGGGCTCCTACGAGCAGTACTTC,CASSEMGAGSYEQYF
few,TRBV11-3,TRBJ1-2,-,15,TGTGCCAGCAGCGGTCCCCGGGTATCTAACTATGGCTACACCTTC,CASSGPRVSNYGYTF
few,TRBV7-9,TRBJ1-5,-,13,TGTGCCAGCAGCTTACGCAGGGATCAGCCCCAGCATTTT,CASSLRRDQPQHF
-,TRBV5-4,TRBJ2-1,TRBD1,16,TGTGCCAGCAGCGGGAGGGACAGGGGGCCTCCCAATGAGCAGTTCTTC,CASSGRDRGPPNEQFF
few,TRBV7-6,TRBJ2-3,TRBD1,13,TGTGCCAGCAGACAGGGGGAAGCAGATACGCAGTATTTT,CASRQGEADTQYF
few,TRBV2,TRBJ2-7,-,14,TGTGCCAGCAGGGTGACTGGCTCCTCCTACGAGCAGTACTTC,CASRVTGSSYEQYF
-,TRBV11-2,TRBJ1-6,-,18,TGTGCCAGCAGCTTACCTTCCGGACGGGGGGTCTATAATTCACCCCTCCACTTT,CASSLPSGRGVYNSPLHF
-,TRBV30,TRBJ2-7,TRBD2,13,TGTGCCTGGAGTCGGGGGGTCCACTACGAGCAGTACTTC,CAWSRGVHYEQYF
-,TRBV5-4,TRBJ2-3,TRBD2,17,TGTGCCAGCAGCCTGGGTAGTAGCGGGTCTAGCACAGATACGCAGTATTTT,CASSLGSSGSSTDTQYF
few,TRBV27,TRBJ2-7,-,13,TGTGCCAGCCCCGTAGGGAGGCCCTACGAGCAGTACTTC,CASPVGRPYEQYF
few,TRBV27,TRBJ2-3,TRBD1,14,TGTGCCAGCAGTCGACAGGGGCCCACAGATACGCAGTATTTT,CASSRQGPTDTQYF
-,TRBV7-2,TRBJ2-1,-,15,TGTGCCAGCAGGTTTACTAGCACGGCCTACAATGAGCAGTTCTTC,CASRFTSTAYNEQFF
-,TRBV4-2,TRBJ2-5,TRBD2,15,TGTGCCAGCAGCCAAGACAGGGAGGGAGAAGAGACCCAGTACTTC,CASSQDREGEETQYF
few,TRBV10-2,TRBJ2-7,-,11,TGCGCCAGCAGTCCCTACTACGAGCAGTACTTC,CASSPYYEQYF
-,TRBV19,TRBJ1-1,-,14,TGTGCCAGTAGTCCCCGGCGGATGAACACTGAAGCTTTCTTT,CASSPRRMNTEAFF
-,TRBV2,TRBJ2-2,-,12,TGTGCCAGCAGTGGCGACAGCGGGGAGCTGTTTTTT,CASSGDSGELFF
few,TRBV9,TRBJ1-2,TRBD1,15,TGTGCCAGCAGCGGCGCGACAGGGGGCGACTATGGCTACACCTTC,CASSGATGGDYGYTF
-,TRBV10-3,TRBJ1-1,TRBD1,14,TGTGCCATTGAGACAGGGACTGAAAACACTGAAGCTTTCTTT,CAIETGTENTEAFF
-,TRBV4-3,TRBJ1-4,TRBD1,16,TGCGCCAGCAGCCAATGGGACAGGGTTGCGGGGGAAAAACTGTTTTTT,CASSQWDRVAGEKLFF
few,TRBV9,TRBJ2-5,TRBD2,16,TGTGCCAGCAGCGTAGGGAGGAGCGGGACGGGTGAGACCCAGTACTTC,CASSVGRSGTGETQYF
few,TRBV6-6,TRBJ2-1,-,14,TGTGCCAGCAACCTCCCAGGGGGGTACAATGAGCAGTTCTTC,CASNLPGGYNEQFF
few,TRBV6-6,TRBJ2-5,TRBD1,13,TGTGCCAGCAGTCCACAGGGGGCCAAGACCCAGTACTTC,CASSPQGAKTQYF
-,TRBV9,TRBJ2-1,TRBD1,12,TGTGCCAGCAGCCGGGACAGCAATGAGCAGTTCTTC,CASSRDSNEQFF
few,TRBV19,TRBJ2-7,TRBD1,14,TGTGCCAGTGCAGCTCGGACAGGGACCTACGAGCAGTACTTC,CASAARTGTYEQYF
-,TRBV5-6,TRBJ2-1,TRBD2,18,TGTGCCAGCAGCGGACTAGCGGGGGCTATAAGCTCCTACAATGAGCAGTTCTTC,CASSGLAGAISSYNEQFF
few,TRBV28,TRBJ1-5,-,12,TGTGCCAGCAGCCGTGTCTCTACTGCCCAGCATTTT,CASSRVSTAQHF
-,TRBV5-1,TRBJ2-2,TRBD1,15,TGCGCCAGCAGCCTGGGACAGGGGGACACCGGGGAGCTGTTTTTT,CASSLGQGDTGELFF
-,TRBV29-1,TRBJ2-1,TRBD1,14,TGCAGCGTTGAGCGCGACAGGGGCTACAATGAGCAGTTCTTC,CSVERDRGYNEQFF
-,TRBV7-6,TRBJ2-4,TRBD1,15,TGTGCCAGCAGCCATCCCGGGACAGGGGGGAACATTCAGTACTTC,CASSHPGTGGNIQYF
-,TRBV9,TRBJ2-5,TRBD2,14,TGTGCCAGCAGCGTATCTAGCGGCCAAGAGACCCAGTACTTC,CASSVSSGQETQYF
-,TRBV4-3,TRBJ1-2,TRBD1,14,TGCGCCAGCAGCCGAGGGGACAGGGGGGACGGCTACACCTTC,CASSRGDRGDGYTF
-,TRBV7-2,TRBJ1-3,-,17,TGTGCCAGCAGCTTCATGTCCGGGGGGTACTCTGGAAACACCATATATTTT,CASSFMSGGYSGNTIYF
-,TRBV5-1,TRBJ2-1,-,12,TGCGCCAGCAGGGTCCAGGACAATGAGCAGTTCTTC,CASRVQDNEQFF
many,TRBV14,TRBJ2-7,-,12,TGTGCCAGCAGCCAAGTTAGCGGCAAGCAGTACTTC,CASSQVSGKQYF
many,TRBV30,TRBJ1-1,-,14,TGTGCCTGGAGCCGCACTTTAATGAACACTGAAGCTTTCTTT,CAWSRTLMNTEAFF
few,TRBV19,TRBJ2-3,TRBD2,15,TGTGCCAGTAGCAGACTAGCGGGAGATATAGATACGCAGTATTTT,CASSRLAGDIDTQYF
many,TRBV9,TRBJ1-1,-,15,TGTGCCAGCAGCGCCCCATTAGGCGGGAACACTGAAGCTTTCTTT,CASSAPLGGNTEAFF